This TCR beta chain was sequenced in a study of blood T cell repertoires in COVID-19. Study at large: T cells, B-cell-depleted T cells, or PBMCs provided the cDNA or gDNA that served as material.

The table came from immunoSEQ multiplex PCR; TCRdb's copy has only in-frame clones and leaves some out. The table shows about 60,000 clones, with about four fifths occurring only once. V gave up 2 bases and J gave up 4 bases, with 12 bases separating them. The CDR3 totals 14 residues. Germline V gene sequence: CDR1 SGHAT, CDR2 FQNNGV. The receptor comes from a human donor in a cohort sampled during active COVID-19. The chain carries TRBV11-2 and TRBJ2-7; D gene ambiguous. Sequenced material: peripheral blood. The CDR3 protein is CASSLRDFGYEQYF. The CDR3 coding sequence is TGTGCCAGCAGCTTACGAGACTTTGGGTACGAGCAGTACTTC.